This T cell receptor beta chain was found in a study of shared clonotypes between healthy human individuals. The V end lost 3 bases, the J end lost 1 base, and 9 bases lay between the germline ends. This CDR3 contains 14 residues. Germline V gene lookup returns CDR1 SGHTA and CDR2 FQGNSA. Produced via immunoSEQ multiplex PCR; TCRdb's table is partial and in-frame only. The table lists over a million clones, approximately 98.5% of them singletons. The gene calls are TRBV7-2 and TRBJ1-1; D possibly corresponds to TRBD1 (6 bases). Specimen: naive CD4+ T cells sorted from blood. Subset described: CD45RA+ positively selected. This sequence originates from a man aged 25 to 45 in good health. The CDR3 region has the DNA TGTGCCAGCAGCTTTGGGGGGCGGAACACTGAAGCTTTCTTT. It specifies CASSFGGRNTEAFF. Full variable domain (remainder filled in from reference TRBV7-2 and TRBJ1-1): GAGVSQSPSNKVTEKGKDVELRCDPISGHTALYWYRQSLGQGLEFLIYFQGNSAPDKSGLPSDRFSAERTGGSVSTLTIQRTQQEDSAVYLCASSFGGRNTEAFFGQGTRLTVV.